This TCR beta chain appears in the sequencing data of a study of cytomegalovirus exposure and HLA in healthy donors. General study results and limits: Rare sequences made up most TCRs, while some public TCRs were found in many donors. Most TCR beta V segments were productive about 90% or about 30% of the time in an earlier analysis. Cytomegalovirus-associated TCR beta chains were listed, numbering 150 to 200. In a later analysis, the majority of CMV-associated beta chains seemingly showed HLA restriction.

J was trimmed by 0 bases and V by 2 bases; bases with no gene match: 7. Germline CDR1 and CDR2: SGHRS and YFSETQ. This CDR3 has 19 residues. It was with 60 Vbeta and 13 Jbeta primers that the PCR ran. Produced via immunoSEQ multiplex PCR; TCRdb's table is partial and in-frame only. This sample carries over 150,000 clones, less than 85% of them seen once, and the ten largest clones take over 1.5%. Remarks on this clone: The antigen remains undetermined.

V gene TRBV5-1 combines with J gene TRBJ2-3; 15 bases align to TRBD2. The clonotype comes from a girl aged 5 to 17 in good health and CMV-seropositive. Sequencing was carried out using PBMCs. The CDR3 loop reads CASSFAGTSGGFSTDTQYF. CDR3 DNA sequence: TGCGCCAGCAGCTTTGCCGGGACTAGCGGGGGGTTTAGCACAGATACGCAGTATTTT.